What follows describes a single T cell receptor (beta chain). Antigen specificity is unknown. This may be a read error, as it is one base from a much larger clone. The data originate from a study of blood T cells in healthy people across ages. Extracted total RNA amounted to at least 5.5 micrograms for each sample. Whole-study results and caveats: Using unsorted PBMCs precluded a conclusive naive versus antigen-experienced comparison. While age rose, TCR beta diversity per million T cells dropped in a roughly linear way.

Next came a second PCR, run for about 7 to 11 cycles, which used a sample-barcoded 5' primer along with a J-beta primer mix. MiXCR was run by TCRdb on the 5' RACE reads, yielding one entry per CDR3 protein. The data contain hundreds of thousands of distinct CDR3 sequences, about a third of them singletons. Trimming took off 7 bases at V and 2 bases at J, with 15 bases between the two ends. Germline V gene sequence: CDR1 MGHDK, CDR2 SYGVNS. The CDR3 spans 14 residues. The chain has TRBV25-1 and TRBJ2-7; D perhaps matches TRBD2 (6 bases). The source of this sequence is a woman of 80 years or more in good health. Sequencing was carried out using blood. CDR3 coding DNA: TGTGCCAGCACGGGAGAGGGGACTCCCTACGAGCAGTACTTC. Its protein is CASTGEGTPYEQYF.